This is a list of T cell receptor beta chains from one sample in a study of cytomegalovirus exposure and HLA in healthy donors. Profiling relied on immunoSEQ multiplex PCR, and the TCRdb table lists in-frame clones only, not all of them. There are more than 100,000 clones in the sample; about 73% occur only once, and about 6% lies in the top ten. Source material: PBMCs. The source is a woman aged 45-65 years in good health and CMV-seropositive. The CDR3 runs from the conserved cysteine through the conserved F or W. D genes are given only for firm matches. Size values are once, few and many counts, or a class for expanded clones, and some rows have none.

V gene	clone size	D gene	J gene	CDR3 DNA	CDR3 protein
TRBV19	-	-	TRBJ2-2	TGTGCCAGTAGTATAAGTGGGGCGGCCGGGGAGCTGTTTTTT	CASSISGAAGELFF
TRBV13	-	TRBD2	TRBJ2-2	TGTGCCAGCAGCTTAGCTAGCGGGGGGGCCATCGCCGGGGAGCTGTTTTTT	CASSLASGGAIAGELFF
TRBV7-9	once	-	TRBJ2-3	TGTGCCACCGCCCCTAAACTTCATACAGATACGCAGTATTTT	CATAPKLHTDTQYF
TRBV11-2	-	TRBD1	TRBJ2-5	TGTGCCAGCAGCTTATCCTGGGACAGTGAAACCGATTTCGAGACCCAGTACTTC	CASSLSWDSETDFETQYF
TRBV30	-	-	TRBJ1-6	TGTGCCTGGAGTTCCGGGACACCGCACTCACCCCTCCACTTT	CAWSSGTPHSPLHF
TRBV7-8	few	TRBD1	TRBJ1-1	TGTGCCAGCAGCTTAGAGGGACAGGGGGCGGCGAAGAACACTGAAGCTTTCTTT	CASSLEGQGAAKNTEAFF
TRBV27	-	TRBD2	TRBJ2-3	TGTGCCAGCGCAAAGCGGGGGCCCATGAGCACAGATACGCAGTATTTT	CASAKRGPMSTDTQYF
TRBV6-1	-	TRBD1	TRBJ2-7	TGTGCCGGAGGGACAGGTGCCTACGAGCAGTACTTC	CAGGTGAYEQYF
TRBV11-2	-	-	TRBJ1-6	TGTGCCAGCAGCTTAGGAATCGACAGTGGAAATTCACCCCTCCACTTT	CASSLGIDSGNSPLHF
TRBV5-1	few	-	TRBJ1-1	TGCGCCAGCCGGCGGGAGGTCACTGAAGCTTTCTTT	CASRREVTEAFF
TRBV6-6	-	-	TRBJ2-3	TGTGCCAGCAGGTCGGATAGCCCAGATACGCAGTATTTT	CASRSDSPDTQYF
TRBV5-1	-	-	TRBJ2-3	TGCGCCAGCAACAGAGACAGGACAGATACGCAGTATTTT	CASNRDRTDTQYF
TRBV18	-	TRBD2	TRBJ2-2	TGTGCCAGCTCACGACGGACTAGCGGGGGCTCACCAAACACCGGGGAGCTGTTTTTT	CASSRRTSGGSPNTGELFF
TRBV2	-	TRBD1	TRBJ1-2	TGTGCCAGCAGTATCACACAGGGGGTCTATCATGGCTACACCTTC	CASSITQGVYHGYTF
TRBV5-4	-	-	TRBJ1-1	TGTGCCAGCAGCTTGGCCAACAGGGCCGCTGAAGCTTTCTTT	CASSLANRAAEAFF
TRBV5-4	-	-	TRBJ2-3	TGTGCCAGCAGCCCGACGGACAGGCGGGGTGATACGCAGTATTTT	CASSPTDRRGDTQYF
TRBV19	-	TRBD2	TRBJ2-5	TGTGCCAGTAGTACCTTAGCGGGAGAGACCCAGTACTTC	CASSTLAGETQYF
TRBV5-1	-	-	TRBJ1-2	TGCGCCAGCAGCCCGGGGGGCCAGGGAAATGGCTACACCTTC	CASSPGGQGNGYTF
TRBV29-1	-	-	TRBJ1-2	TGCAGCGTTGTAGAATGGGGCTCACAGGGCTACACCTTC	CSVVEWGSQGYTF
TRBV18	-	-	TRBJ1-1	TGTGCCAGCTCACCAACTACAGGTGACACTGAAGCTTTCTTT	CASSPTTGDTEAFF
TRBV7-2	-	-	TRBJ1-5	TGTGCCAGCAGCTTTGGGGGGAATCAGCCCCAGCATTTT	CASSFGGNQPQHF
TRBV7-6	-	-	TRBJ1-3	TGTGCCAGCAGCTTAGCGCAAAGTGGGCCATCTGGAAACACCATATATTTT	CASSLAQSGPSGNTIYF
TRBV4-1	-	-	TRBJ2-2	TGCGCCAGCAGCCAGAGCCAGGCAGCGAACACCGGGGAGCTGTTTTTT	CASSQSQAANTGELFF
TRBV6-6	medium-sized	-	TRBJ2-7	TGTGCCAGCAACGGAGGACAGTCCTACGAGCAGTACTTC	CASNGGQSYEQYF
TRBV9	-	-	TRBJ2-3	TGTGCCAGCAGCGTCGCCCCGACGGTCGGGACAGATACGCAGTATTTT	CASSVAPTVGTDTQYF
TRBV2	-	-	TRBJ1-2	TGTGCCAGCAGTGGGGGGACGGCGGGGGGCTATGGCTACACCTTC	CASSGGTAGGYGYTF
TRBV19	-	-	TRBJ1-6	TGTGCCAGTAGGGGCAGCTCCTATAATTCACCCCTCCACTTT	CASRGSSYNSPLHF
TRBV6-5	-	TRBD1	TRBJ1-2	TGTGCCAGCAGGGAAACAGGGGAGTGGAATGGCTACACCTTC	CASRETGEWNGYTF
TRBV7-9	-	TRBD2	TRBJ2-1	TGTGCCAGCAGCTTTCAAGCGGGGGGGCCACACACCGAGCAGTTCTTC	CASSFQAGGPHTEQFF
TRBV25-1	few	-	TRBJ1-5	TGTGCCAGCAGCCCAGAGGGCCGGGGAAGCAATCAGCCCCAGCATTTT	CASSPEGRGSNQPQHF
TRBV7-9	-	TRBD2	TRBJ2-3	TGTGCCAGCAGCCCGACAGCACTGACGGGACTAGCGGGGGTTTCGCAGTATTTT	CASSPTALTGLAGVSQYF
TRBV9	-	-	TRBJ1-5	TGTGCCAGCAGCCCTACAGATAATAGCAATCAGCCCCAGCATTTT	CASSPTDNSNQPQHF
TRBV11-3	-	-	TRBJ1-4	TGTGCCAGCAGCTTATGGGCAGGGGAGGGAGAAAAACTGTTTTTT	CASSLWAGEGEKLFF
TRBV14	once	TRBD2	TRBJ2-2	TGTGCCAGCAGCAGCCAGCGGGGGGGCACCGGGGAGCTGTTTTTT	CASSSQRGGTGELFF
TRBV6-4	-	TRBD1	TRBJ1-1	TGTGCCAGCAGTGACTCAATGGGCAGGGGGTTAAAGAACACTGAAGCTTTCTTT	CASSDSMGRGLKNTEAFF
TRBV7-8	-	-	TRBJ1-2	TGTGCCAGCAGCTTAGGTGCCGGGGGCTATGGCTACACCTTC	CASSLGAGGYGYTF
TRBV9	-	-	TRBJ2-7	TGTGCCAGCGGCGTTTCGGACAGTGGCGGTCCCTACGAGCAGTACTTC	CASGVSDSGGPYEQYF
TRBV7-8	once	TRBD2	TRBJ2-7	TGTGCCAGCAGCCTAGAACGGGCGGGAGCCTACGAGCAGTACTTC	CASSLERAGAYEQYF
TRBV18	-	-	TRBJ1-2	TGTGCCAGCTCGCCGGGGGGTTATGGCTACACCTTC	CASSPGGYGYTF
TRBV9	-	-	TRBJ2-5	TGTGCCAGCAGCGTAAGGAGGACAGCCATCCAAGAGACCCAGTACTTC	CASSVRRTAIQETQYF
TRBV7-2	-	TRBD2	TRBJ2-1	TGTGCCAGCAGCGTCGGGGGGGCCCTTGGTGAGCAGTTCTTC	CASSVGGALGEQFF
TRBV23-1	few	TRBD1	TRBJ2-5	TGCGCCAGCAGTCAATCAGTAAAGGACAGGGCACAAGAGACCCAGTACTTC	CASSQSVKDRAQETQYF
TRBV6-1	once	-	TRBJ1-1	TGTGCCAGCAGCCCATCGTCGGGGGATGGCACTGAAGCTTTCTTT	CASSPSSGDGTEAFF
TRBV19	-	-	TRBJ1-6	TGTGCCAGTAACTTACAAGGGAGGGATTCACCCCTCCACTTT	CASNLQGRDSPLHF
TRBV2	once	-	TRBJ1-2	TGTGCCAGCAGTGTTGAAAACAGGGACAACTATGGCTACACCTTC	CASSVENRDNYGYTF
TRBV29-1	-	-	TRBJ2-7	TGCAGCGTTGCAGCTAGGAACTCCTACGAGCAGTACTTC	CSVAARNSYEQYF
TRBV29-1	once	TRBD1	TRBJ1-2	TGCAGCGTTGAGGAGACAGGGGGAGGCTACACCTTC	CSVEETGGGYTF
TRBV4-3	-	-	TRBJ1-2	TGCGCCAGCAGCCAAGAGCGGGGGGTAGGACAGCTTTACTATGGCTACACCTTC	CASSQERGVGQLYYGYTF
TRBV7-2	-	TRBD1	TRBJ1-6	TGTGCCAGCAGCTCTGACAGGGTTTCACCCCTCCACTTT	CASSSDRVSPLHF
TRBV27	-	-	TRBJ1-6	TGTGCCAGCGGACACCGGAGCTCCTATAATTCACCCCTCCACTTT	CASGHRSSYNSPLHF
TRBV9	-	TRBD2	TRBJ2-1	TGTGCCAGCAGCGTCTCCCAAGTCGGTAGCGGGGGCTACAATGAGCAGTTCTTC	CASSVSQVGSGGYNEQFF
TRBV2	few	-	TRBJ1-5	TGTGCCAGCAGGCAGGGGATGAGCAATCAGCCCCAGCATTTT	CASRQGMSNQPQHF
TRBV30	few	-	TRBJ1-3	TGTGCCTGGAGTACCACAGGGAGGGCTGGAAACACCATATATTTT	CAWSTTGRAGNTIYF
TRBV7-6	-	TRBD1	TRBJ2-7	TGTGCCAGCAGCTTAGCTCGGGACAGGGTAATAGAGCAGTACTTC	CASSLARDRVIEQYF
TRBV5-6	few	TRBD2	TRBJ2-7	TGTGCCAGCAGCTTCGGGGGGGAAGGCGAGCAGTACTTC	CASSFGGEGEQYF